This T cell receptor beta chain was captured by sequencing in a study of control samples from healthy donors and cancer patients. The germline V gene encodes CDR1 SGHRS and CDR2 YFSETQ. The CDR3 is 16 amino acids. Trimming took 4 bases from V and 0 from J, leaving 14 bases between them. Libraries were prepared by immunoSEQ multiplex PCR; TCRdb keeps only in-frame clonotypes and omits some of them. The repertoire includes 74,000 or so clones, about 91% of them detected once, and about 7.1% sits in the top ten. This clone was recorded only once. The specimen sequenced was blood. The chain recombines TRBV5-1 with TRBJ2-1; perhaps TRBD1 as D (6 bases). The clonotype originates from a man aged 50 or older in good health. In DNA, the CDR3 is TGCGCCAGCAGCAAAACAGGGACCAACTCCTACAATGAGCAGTTCTTC. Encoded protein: CASSKTGTNSYNEQFF.